This T cell receptor (beta chain) was observed in a study of blood T cell repertoires in COVID-19. The germline gives CDR1 SQVTM, CDR2 ANQGSEA. V dropped 4 bases and J dropped 0 bases, with 12 bases sitting between them. The CDR3 is made up of 15 amino acids. Residents of 20 to 25 US areas, aged roughly 18 to 89 years, made up the participants. Assignment of participants to cohorts was predicated upon participant-reported clinical history. Recovered status in Cohort 3 required two negative PCRs, clearance, or symptom resolution. Profiling relied on immunoSEQ multiplex PCR, and the TCRdb table lists in-frame clones only, not all of them. The sample has some 150,000 clones; just under 85% are singletons.

V gene TRBV29-1 combines with J gene TRBJ1-4; D is possibly TRBD1 (6 bases). The sequence was obtained from a middle-aged woman who had recovered from COVID-19. Material: PBMCs or T cells enriched from blood (not recorded which). CDR3 nucleotides: TGCAGCGTTGGACCAGGGGCAGCAACTAATGAAAAACTGTTTTTT. Protein product: CSVGPGAATNEKLFF.